This T cell receptor beta chain is drawn from a study of human T cells and chemical hapten exposure. Time point of the sample: pre-sensitization, week 0. Specified treatment: therapeutic diphenylcyclopropenone sensitization with weekly scalp DPC. The trim removed 5 bases at V and 4 bases at J, leaving 9 bases unmatched. This CDR3 is 15 amino acids long. Germline lookup yields CDR1 SGHAT and CDR2 FQDESV (reference sequence). TCRdb analysed the RACE reads with MiXCR anew, one entry per CDR3 protein. The sample lists approximately 370,000 distinct CDR3 sequences, roughly 6% occurring once. General study points: Following DPC sensitization, TCRs present above 1 in 1000 frequency showed no change.

This clonotype was seen at least ten times. Its antigen remains unidentified. This receptor was identified in a woman between 18 and 29 years old with alopecia areata. Some clones in this sample may be carry-over from other donors' samples. The chain carries TRBV11-1 and TRBJ2-3; 7 nucleotides align to TRBD1. The sequencing here drew on whole blood, taken in connection with sensitization to the hapten diphenylcyclopropenone (DPC). For the CDR3, the DNA is TGTGCCAGCAGCCCCACAGGGGTGGTTGCAGATACGCAGTATTTT. It yields the protein CASSPTGVVADTQYF.